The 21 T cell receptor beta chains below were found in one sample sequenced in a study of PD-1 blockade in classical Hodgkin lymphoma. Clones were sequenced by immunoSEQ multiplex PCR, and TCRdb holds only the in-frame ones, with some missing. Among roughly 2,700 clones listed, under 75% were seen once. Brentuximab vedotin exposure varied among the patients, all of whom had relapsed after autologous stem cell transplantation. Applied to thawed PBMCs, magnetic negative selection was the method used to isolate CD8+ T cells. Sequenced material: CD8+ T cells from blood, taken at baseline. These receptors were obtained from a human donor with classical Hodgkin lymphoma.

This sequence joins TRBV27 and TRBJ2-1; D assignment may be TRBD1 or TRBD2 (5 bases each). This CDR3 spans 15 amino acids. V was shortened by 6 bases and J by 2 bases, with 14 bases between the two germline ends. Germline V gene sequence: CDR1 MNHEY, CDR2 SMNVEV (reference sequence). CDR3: CASRGPGPTYNEQFF. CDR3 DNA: TGTGCCAGCAGGGGACCCGGTCCAACCTACAATGAGCAGTTCTTC.

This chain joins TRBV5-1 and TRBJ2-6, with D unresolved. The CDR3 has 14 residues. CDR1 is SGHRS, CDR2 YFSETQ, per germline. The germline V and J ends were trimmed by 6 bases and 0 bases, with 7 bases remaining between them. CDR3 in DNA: TGCGCCAGCAACCCAGCCTCTGGGGCCAACGTCCTGACTTTC. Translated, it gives CASNPASGANVLTF.

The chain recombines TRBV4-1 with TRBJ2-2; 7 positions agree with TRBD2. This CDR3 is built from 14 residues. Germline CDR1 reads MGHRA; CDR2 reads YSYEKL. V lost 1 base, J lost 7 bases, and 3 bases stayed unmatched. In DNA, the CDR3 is TGCGCCAGCAGCCAAGGACTAGCCAGCGGGGAGCTGTTTTTT. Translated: CASSQGLASGELFF.

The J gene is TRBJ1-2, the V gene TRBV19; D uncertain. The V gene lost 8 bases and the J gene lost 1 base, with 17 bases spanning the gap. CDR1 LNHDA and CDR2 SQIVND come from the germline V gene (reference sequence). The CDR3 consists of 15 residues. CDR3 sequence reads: CASSGPWVLNYGYTF. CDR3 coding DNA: TGTGCCAGTTCCGGCCCGTGGGTCCTTAACTATGGCTACACCTTC. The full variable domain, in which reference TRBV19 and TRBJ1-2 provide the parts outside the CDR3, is DGGITQSPKYLFRKEGQNVTLSCEQNLNHDAMYWYRQDPGQGLRLIYYSQIVNDFQKGDIAEGYSVSREKKESFPLTVTSAQKNPTAFYLCASSGPWVLNYGYTFGSGTRLTVV.

In DNA, the CDR3 is TGCAGCGTTGCGGTGGGACCATCCTACGAGCAGTACTTC. It translates to CSVAVGPSYEQYF. The chain links TRBV29-1 to TRBJ2-7; either TRBD1 or TRBD2 may supply D (5 bases each). The V gene's germline CDR1 is SQVTM and CDR2 ANQGSEA. Trimming shortened V by 4 bases and J by 1 base, and 11 bases separated the two germline ends. CDR3 length equals 13 residues.

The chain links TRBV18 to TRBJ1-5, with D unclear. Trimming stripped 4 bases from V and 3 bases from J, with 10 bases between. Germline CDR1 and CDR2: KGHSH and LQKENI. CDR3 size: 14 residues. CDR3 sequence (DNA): TGTGCCAGCTCACTCACACGTACCAATCAGCCCCAGCATTTT. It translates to CASSLTRTNQPQHF.

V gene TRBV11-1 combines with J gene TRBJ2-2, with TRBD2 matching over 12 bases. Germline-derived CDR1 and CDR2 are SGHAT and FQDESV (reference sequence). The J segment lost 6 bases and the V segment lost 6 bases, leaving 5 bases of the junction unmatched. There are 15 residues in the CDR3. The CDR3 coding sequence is TGTGCCAGCAGGTTTACTAGCGGGGGGCCCGGGGAGCTGTTTTTT. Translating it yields CASRFTSGGPGELFF.

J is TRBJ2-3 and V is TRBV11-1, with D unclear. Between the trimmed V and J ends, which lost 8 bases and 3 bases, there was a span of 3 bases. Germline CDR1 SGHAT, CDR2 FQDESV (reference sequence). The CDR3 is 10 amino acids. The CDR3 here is CASGTDTQYF. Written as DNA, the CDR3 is TGTGCCAGCGGTACAGATACGCAGTATTTT. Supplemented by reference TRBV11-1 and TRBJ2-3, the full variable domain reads EAEVAQSPRYKITEKSQAVAFWCDPISGHATLYWYRQILGQGPELLVQFQDESVVDDSQLPKDRFSAERLKGVDSTLKIQPAELGDSAMYLCASGTDTQYFGPGTRLTVL.

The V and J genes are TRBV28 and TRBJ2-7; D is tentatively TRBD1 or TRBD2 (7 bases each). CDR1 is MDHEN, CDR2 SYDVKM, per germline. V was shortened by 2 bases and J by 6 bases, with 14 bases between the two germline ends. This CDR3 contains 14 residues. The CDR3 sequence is CASSLTGEGFEQYF. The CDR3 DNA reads TGTGCCAGCAGTTTAACAGGGGAGGGGTTCGAGCAGTACTTC.

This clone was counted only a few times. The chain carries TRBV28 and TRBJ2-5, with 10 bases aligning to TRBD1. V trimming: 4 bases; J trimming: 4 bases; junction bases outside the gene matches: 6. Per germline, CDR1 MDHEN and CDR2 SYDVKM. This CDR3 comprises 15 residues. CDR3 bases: TGTGCCAGCAGTTCCCTGACAGGGGGCGTAGAGACCCAGTACTTC. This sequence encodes CASSSLTGGVETQYF.

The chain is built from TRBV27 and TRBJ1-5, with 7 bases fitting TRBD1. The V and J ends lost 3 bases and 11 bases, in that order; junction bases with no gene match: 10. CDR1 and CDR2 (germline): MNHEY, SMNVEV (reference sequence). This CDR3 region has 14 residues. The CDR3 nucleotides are TGTGCCAGCAGTTTGACCTCCAGGGGGTCAGCCCAGCATTTT. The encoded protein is CASSLTSRGSAQHF.

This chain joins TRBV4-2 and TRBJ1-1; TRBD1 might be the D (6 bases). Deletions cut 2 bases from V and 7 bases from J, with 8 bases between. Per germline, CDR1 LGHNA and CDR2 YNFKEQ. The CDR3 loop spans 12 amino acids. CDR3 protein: CASSQNRDEAFF. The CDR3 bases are TGTGCCAGCAGCCAAAACAGGGATGAAGCTTTCTTT.

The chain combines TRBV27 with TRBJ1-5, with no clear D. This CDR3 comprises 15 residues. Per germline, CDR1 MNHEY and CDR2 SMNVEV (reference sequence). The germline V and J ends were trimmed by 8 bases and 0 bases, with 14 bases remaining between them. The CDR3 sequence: CASWLADNSNQPQHF. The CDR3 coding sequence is TGTGCCAGCTGGTTGGCGGATAATAGCAATCAGCCCCAGCATTTT.

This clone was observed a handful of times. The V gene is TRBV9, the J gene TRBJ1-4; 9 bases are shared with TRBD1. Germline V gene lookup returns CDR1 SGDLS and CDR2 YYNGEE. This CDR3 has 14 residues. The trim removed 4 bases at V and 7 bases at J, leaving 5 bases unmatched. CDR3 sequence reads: CASSKTGGLEKLFF. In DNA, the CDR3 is TGTGCCAGCAGCAAGACAGGGGGTCTTGAAAAACTGTTTTTT.

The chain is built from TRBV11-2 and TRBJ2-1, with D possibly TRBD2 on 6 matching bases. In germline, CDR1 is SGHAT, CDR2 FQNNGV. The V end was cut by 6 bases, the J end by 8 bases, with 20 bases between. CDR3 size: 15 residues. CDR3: CASRWAGRSGDEQFF. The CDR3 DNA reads TGTGCCAGCAGGTGGGCGGGGAGAAGCGGTGATGAGCAGTTCTTC.

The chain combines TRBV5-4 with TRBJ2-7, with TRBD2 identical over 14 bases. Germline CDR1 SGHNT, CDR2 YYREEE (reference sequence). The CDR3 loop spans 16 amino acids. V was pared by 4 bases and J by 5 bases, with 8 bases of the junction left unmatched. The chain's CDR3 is CASSPPTSGGAHEQYF. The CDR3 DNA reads TGTGCCAGCAGCCCGCCGACTAGCGGGGGGGCCCACGAGCAGTACTTC.

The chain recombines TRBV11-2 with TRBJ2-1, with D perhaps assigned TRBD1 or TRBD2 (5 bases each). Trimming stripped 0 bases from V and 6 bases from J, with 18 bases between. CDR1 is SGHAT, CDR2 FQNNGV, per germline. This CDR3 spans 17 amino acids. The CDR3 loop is CASSLEYFGTEPNEQFF. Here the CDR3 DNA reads TGTGCCAGCAGCTTAGAGTATTTTGGGACCGAGCCCAATGAGCAGTTCTTC.

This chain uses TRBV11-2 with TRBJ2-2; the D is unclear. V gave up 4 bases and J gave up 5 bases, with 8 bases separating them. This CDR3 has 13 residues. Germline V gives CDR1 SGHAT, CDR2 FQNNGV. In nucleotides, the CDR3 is TGTGCCAGCAGCTGGAAGAATACCGGGGAGCTGTTTTTT. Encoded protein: CASSWKNTGELFF.

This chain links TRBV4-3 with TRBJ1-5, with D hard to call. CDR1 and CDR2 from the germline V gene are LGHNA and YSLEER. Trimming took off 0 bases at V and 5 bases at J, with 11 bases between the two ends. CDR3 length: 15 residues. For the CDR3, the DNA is TGCGCCAGCAGCCAAGATTCTGGCCTTTATCAGCCCCAGCATTTT. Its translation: CASSQDSGLYQPQHF.

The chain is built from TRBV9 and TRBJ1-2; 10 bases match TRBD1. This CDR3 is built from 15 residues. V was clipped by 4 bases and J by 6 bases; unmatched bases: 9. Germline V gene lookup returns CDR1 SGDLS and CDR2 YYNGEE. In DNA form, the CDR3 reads TGTGCCAGCAGCATAAGACAGGGGGCGCCGGATGGCTACACCTTC. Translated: CASSIRQGAPDGYTF.

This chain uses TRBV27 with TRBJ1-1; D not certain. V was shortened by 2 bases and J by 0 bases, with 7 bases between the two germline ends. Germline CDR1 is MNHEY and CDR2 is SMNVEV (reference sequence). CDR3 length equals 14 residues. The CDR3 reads CASSLPGLNTEAFF. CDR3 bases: TGTGCCAGCAGTTTACCGGGGTTGAACACTGAAGCTTTCTTT.